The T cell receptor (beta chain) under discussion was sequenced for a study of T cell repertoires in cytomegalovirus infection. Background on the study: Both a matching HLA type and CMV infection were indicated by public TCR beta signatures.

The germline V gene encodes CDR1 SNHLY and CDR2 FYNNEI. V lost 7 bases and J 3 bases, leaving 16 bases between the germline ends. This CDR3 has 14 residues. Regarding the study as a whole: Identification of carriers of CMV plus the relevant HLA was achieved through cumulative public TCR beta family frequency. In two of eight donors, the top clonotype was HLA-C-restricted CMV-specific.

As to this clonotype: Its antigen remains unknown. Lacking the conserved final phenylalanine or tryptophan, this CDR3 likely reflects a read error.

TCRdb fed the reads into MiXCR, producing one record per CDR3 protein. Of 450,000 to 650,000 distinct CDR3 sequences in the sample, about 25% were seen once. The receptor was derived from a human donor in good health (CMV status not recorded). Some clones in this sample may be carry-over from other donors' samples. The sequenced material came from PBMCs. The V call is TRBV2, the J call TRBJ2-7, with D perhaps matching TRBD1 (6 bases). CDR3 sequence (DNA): TGTGCCAGCAAGACCGGGACAACGCACTACGAGCAGTACCTC. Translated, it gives CASKTGTTHYEQYL.